The 29 T cell receptor beta chains below come from one sample, sequenced in a study of T cell repertoires in ileal Crohn's disease. As for time point: proximal margin of the surgical specimen (macroscopically non-inflamed). Produced via immunoSEQ multiplex PCR; TCRdb's table is partial and in-frame only. The table lists 7,500 or so clones, around 82% of them singletons. The sequencing input was ileal tissue. These receptors came from an adult with Crohn's disease.

This clone came up once. This chain joins TRBV5-1 and TRBJ2-3; a possible D gene is TRBD1 (5 bases). CDR3 length: 14 amino acids. Trimming took off 0 bases at V and 0 bases at J, with 5 bases between the two ends. From germline, CDR1 is SGHRS and CDR2 YFSETQ. The CDR3 DNA sequence: TGCGCCAGCAGCTTGGACAGGAGCACAGATACGCAGTATTTT. Its protein is CASSLDRSTDTQYF.

J is TRBJ2-3 and V is TRBV11-2; 9 bases are a match to TRBD2. Germline CDR1 SGHAT, CDR2 FQNNGV. J gave up 2 bases and V 6 bases, and 12 bases lay outside the gene matches. CDR3 length: 17 amino acids. This CDR3 is CASRKLPGLAVTDTQYF. In nucleotides, the CDR3 is TGTGCCAGCAGAAAGCTTCCGGGACTAGCAGTCACAGATACGCAGTATTTT.

This clone was counted between two and nine times. The chain has TRBV5-4 and TRBJ1-4, with D uncertain. This CDR3 is built from 15 residues. Germline-derived CDR1 and CDR2 are SGHNT and YYREEE (reference sequence). V lost 2 bases and J lost 0, with 8 bases in between. CDR3 sequence: CASSFTDATNEKLFF. The DNA of the CDR3 is TGTGCCAGCAGCTTCACAGATGCAACTAATGAAAAACTGTTTTTT.

The rearrangement joins TRBV6-5 to TRBJ2-1; D is perhaps TRBD2 (5 bases). Germline V CDR1 and CDR2: MNHEY, SVGAGI. With 8 bases removed from V and 5 bases from J, the gap between germline ends came to 13 bases. The CDR3 loop spans 13 amino acids. Here the CDR3 DNA reads TGTGCCAGCGCGCCTAGCCGTAACAATGAGCAGTTCTTC. Translating it yields CASAPSRNNEQFF.

The chain carries TRBV29-1 and TRBJ2-5, with 8 bases that match TRBD2. CDR3 size: 15 residues. V was clipped by 5 bases and J by 5 bases; unmatched bases: 13. Germline V CDR1 and CDR2: SQVTM, ANQGSEA. CDR3 residues: CSVTGLARGWETQYF. CDR3 nucleotide sequence: TGCAGCGTTACCGGACTAGCCCGAGGTTGGGAGACCCAGTACTTC.

The table lists this clone with a count of one. The chain combines TRBV28 with TRBJ2-3, with 9 bases aligning to TRBD2. The CDR3 is made up of 13 amino acids. V lost 8 bases to trimming and J lost 1 base; unmatched junction nucleotides: 1. Per the germline V gene, CDR1 is MDHEN and CDR2 is SYDVKM. In DNA, the CDR3 is TGTGCCAGCGCTAGCGGGGGCACAGATACGCAGTATTTT. It translates to CASASGGTDTQYF. The variable domain in full, completed from reference TRBV28 and TRBJ2-3, reads DVKVTQSSRYLVKRTGEKVFLECVQDMDHENMFWYRQDPGLGLRLIYFSYDVKMKEKGDIPEGYSVSREKKERFSLILESASTNQTSMYLCASASGGTDTQYFGPGTRLTVL.

The rearrangement links TRBV19 to TRBJ1-4; D ambiguous. Germline loops: CDR1 LNHDA, CDR2 SQIVND (reference sequence). The CDR3 spans 13 residues. V lost 9 bases and J lost 6, with 14 bases in between. The CDR3 region is CASLGRSDEKLFF. The CDR3 DNA sequence: TGTGCCAGCCTAGGGAGGAGTGATGAAAAACTGTTTTTT.

The chain is built from TRBV5-1 and TRBJ1-1, with TRBD1 matching 9 bases. Germline lookup yields CDR1 SGHRS and CDR2 YFSETQ. The CDR3 consists of 15 residues. J was trimmed by 5 bases and V by 4 bases; bases with no gene match: 9. The CDR3 bases are TGCGCCAGCAGCGGTGGGACAGGGTCACGGACTGAAGCTTTCTTT. Translation gives CASSGGTGSRTEAFF.

V is TRBV5-4 and J is TRBJ1-3, with TRBD1 as a possible D gene (6 bases). Germline V CDR1 and CDR2: SGHNT, YYREEE (reference sequence). V lost 3 bases and J lost 7, with 14 bases in between. The CDR3 sequence is 14 residues long. The CDR3 loop is CASSSAGQRNTIYF. In DNA, the CDR3 is TGTGCCAGCAGCTCCGCGGGACAACGCAACACCATATATTTT.

The chain joins TRBV5-4 to TRBJ1-1; D not resolved. Germline V CDR1 and CDR2: SGHNT, YYREEE (reference sequence). V was pared by 6 bases and J by 0 bases, with 9 bases between. The length of the CDR3 is 13 residues. CDR3 sequence reads: CASTVDLNTEAFF. As DNA, the CDR3 is TGTGCCAGCACCGTCGACCTGAACACTGAAGCTTTCTTT.

V gene TRBV4-1 combines with J gene TRBJ2-3, with 8 bases aligning to TRBD2. Germline V CDR1 and CDR2: MGHRA, YSYEKL. Trimming at V came to 5 bases and at J to 4 bases, leaving 20 bases not matched to a gene. This CDR3 region has 19 residues. CDR3 residues: CASSFKGQRGTIGADTQYF. DNA of the CDR3: TGCGCCAGCAGCTTCAAGGGGCAGCGGGGGACCATTGGGGCAGATACGCAGTATTTT.

A note on this clone: This sample includes further DNA sequences coding for the same CDR3. The V and J genes are TRBV7-6 and TRBJ2-5; TRBD2 might be the D (5 bases). CDR3 size: 13 residues. Germline CDR1 is SGHVS and CDR2 is FNYEAQ. Deletions cut 1 base from V and 2 bases from J, with 5 bases between. The CDR3 region has the DNA TGTGCCAGCAGCTTAGGGAGGCAAGAGACCCAGTACTTC. This codes for CASSLGRQETQYF.

The genes are TRBV6-5 and TRBJ1-1; D gene unclear. The CDR3 extends over 14 amino acids. Deletions cut 6 bases from V and 0 bases from J, with 11 bases between. CDR1 MNHEY and CDR2 SVGAGI come from the germline V gene. The CDR3 protein is CASRPGRMNTEAFF. The CDR3 nucleotides are TGTGCCAGCAGACCCGGACGGATGAACACTGAAGCTTTCTTT.

The chain carries TRBV5-8 and TRBJ1-2; D remains unclear. CDR1 SGHTS and CDR2 YDEGEE come from the germline V gene. CDR3 length: 15 amino acids. Trimming pared 4 bases from V and 8 bases from J, leaving 21 bases between. The chain's CDR3 is CASSRPTFRILGYTF. CDR3 nucleotides: TGTGCCAGCAGCCGCCCGACATTCCGCATCCTGGGCTACACCTTC.

This chain links TRBV9 with TRBJ2-1; TRBD1 or TRBD2 may be the D gene (5 bases each). V was trimmed by 6 bases and J by 5 bases, leaving 12 bases between them. CDR1 SGDLS and CDR2 YYNGEE come from the germline V gene. CDR3 length equals 13 residues. The CDR3 is CASNLGPDNEQFF. DNA for the CDR3: TGTGCCAGCAACCTGGGACCGGACAATGAGCAGTTCTTC. Looking up the rest from reference TRBV9 and TRBJ2-1 gives the full variable domain: DSGVTQTPKHLITATGQRVTLRCSPRSGDLSVYWYQQSLDQGLQFLIQYYNGEERAKGNILERFSAQQFPDLHSELNLSSLELGDSALYFCASNLGPDNEQFFGPGTRLTVL.

The rearrangement links TRBV29-1 to TRBJ2-1; D is unresolved. Trimming stripped 4 bases from V and 7 bases from J, with 11 bases between. The CDR3 extends over 12 amino acids. CDR1 is SQVTM and CDR2 is ANQGSEA in the germline V gene. The CDR3 protein is CSVVRPSNEQFF. In DNA form, the CDR3 reads TGCAGCGTTGTAAGGCCGAGTAATGAGCAGTTCTTC.

The chain carries TRBV11-3 and TRBJ1-6, with TRBD1 as a possible D gene (6 bases). Trimming pared 5 bases from V and 6 bases from J, leaving 11 bases between. CDR3 length: 14 amino acids. Germline V gene lookup returns CDR1 SGHNT and CDR2 YENEEA. The CDR3 sequence is CASSQGQTNSPLHF. CDR3 coding DNA: TGTGCCAGCAGCCAGGGACAAACTAATTCACCCCTCCACTTT. Drawing the rest from reference TRBV11-3 and TRBJ1-6, the complete variable domain is EAGVVQSPRYKIIEKKQPVAFWCNPISGHNTLYWYLQNLGQGPELLIRYENEEAVDDSQLPKDRFSAERLKGVDSTLKIQPAELGDSAVYLCASSQGQTNSPLHFGNGTRLTVT.

The V and J genes are TRBV4-1 and TRBJ2-5; no definite D call. Trimming shortened V by 5 bases and J by 4 bases, and 11 bases separated the two germline ends. Germline CDR1 MGHRA, CDR2 YSYEKL. CDR3 length equals 13 residues. The CDR3 reads CASSDVTIETQYF. CDR3 coding DNA: TGCGCCAGCAGCGATGTCACTATAGAGACCCAGTACTTC.

The chain employs TRBV5-6 and TRBJ1-1; D remains unclear. Germline lookup yields CDR1 SGHDT and CDR2 YYEEEE. Between the trimmed V and J ends, which lost 2 bases and 3 bases, there was a span of 5 bases. This CDR3 is 12 amino acids long. The CDR3 is CASSLPDTEAFF. CDR3 nucleotides: TGTGCCAGCAGCTTACCAGACACTGAAGCTTTCTTT.

The J gene is TRBJ2-7, the V gene TRBV6-5; TRBD1 matches at 7 bases. Germline V lookup: CDR1 MNHEY, CDR2 SVGAGI. The length of the CDR3 is 15 residues. The V and J ends lost 0 bases and 5 bases, in that order; junction bases with no gene match: 7. The CDR3 nucleotides are TGTGCCAGCAGTTACTCAGGTCGAACAGGGGACGAGCAGTACTTC. Translated: CASSYSGRTGDEQYF.

The chain recombines TRBV6-5 with TRBJ1-2; D call uncertain. This CDR3 spans 13 amino acids. The germline gives CDR1 MNHEY, CDR2 SVGAGI. The V and J ends lost 2 bases and 8 bases respectively, with 12 bases between them. CDR3 protein: CASSYEVRSGYTF. The CDR3 bases are TGTGCCAGCAGTTACGAAGTTCGAAGCGGCTACACCTTC.

This clone is deemed medium-sized. The V gene is TRBV5-4, the J gene TRBJ2-3; D assignment may be TRBD1 or TRBD2 (5 bases each). Trimming removed 1 base at V and 8 bases at J, with 23 bases between. CDR3 length equals 17 residues. CDR1 is SGHNT and CDR2 is YYREEE in the germline V gene (reference sequence). In nucleotides, the CDR3 is TGTGCCAGCAGCTTGTTCGGGGCAGAGGACATTTTGGGTACGCAGTATTTT. Amino acid sequence: CASSLFGAEDILGTQYF.

The chain is built from TRBV7-9 and TRBJ1-3, with D hard to call. This CDR3 has 16 residues. Germline lookup yields CDR1 SEHNR and CDR2 FQNEAQ (reference sequence). V was shortened by 1 base and J by 1 base, with 11 bases between the two germline ends. The DNA of the CDR3 is TGTGCCAGCAGCTTAGGCGTTGGCTTTTCTGGAAACACCATATATTTT. Encoded protein: CASSLGVGFSGNTIYF.

This clone was counted only a few times. This rearrangement joins TRBV15 to TRBJ1-1, with D possibly being TRBD1 (6 bases). The CDR3 covers 13 residues. Germline V gene sequence: CDR1 LNHNV, CDR2 YYDKDF (reference sequence). The ends were cut back, 2 bases at V and 4 bases at J, with 8 bases in the middle. CDR3 in DNA: TGTGCCACCAGCAGAAGGGGGGCCACTGAAGCTTTCTTT. Translated, it gives CATSRRGATEAFF.

This clone counts as medium-sized. This chain links TRBV2 with TRBJ1-2, with D uncertain. This CDR3 region has 13 residues. Germline V CDR1 and CDR2: SNHLY, FYNNEI. V lost 7 bases, J lost 6 bases, and 15 bases lay in between. Here the CDR3 DNA reads TGTGCCAGCACCCCCCTGGACGAGGATGGCTACACCTTC. It specifies CASTPLDEDGYTF.

This clone appeared once. The chain is built from TRBV18 and TRBJ1-4; 10 bases are shared with TRBD1. V dropped 5 bases and J dropped 15; count of bases not matched to a gene: 21. This CDR3 spans 17 amino acids. Germline CDR1 and CDR2: KGHSH and LQKENI. The CDR3 loop is CASSKEGTGVFQSSVFF. DNA for the CDR3: TGTGCCAGCTCAAAAGAAGGGACAGGGGTGTTCCAGTCGTCGGTGTTTTTT.

This clone was recorded a few times. The rearrangement links TRBV5-4 to TRBJ2-7; tentatively, D is TRBD2 (6 bases). The CDR3 sequence is 12 residues long. In germline, CDR1 is SGHNT, CDR2 YYREEE (reference sequence). Trimming removed 3 bases at V and 4 bases at J, with 8 bases between. CDR3 loop: CASSWDFYEQYF. The CDR3 bases are TGTGCCAGCAGCTGGGACTTTTACGAGCAGTACTTC.

The chain recombines TRBV4-1 with TRBJ1-1; D gene unclear. CDR3 length equals 13 residues. The germline V gene has CDR1 MGHRA and CDR2 YSYEKL. V dropped 4 bases and J dropped 5 bases, with 11 bases sitting between them. The CDR3 sequence is CASSLEGRTEAFF. The CDR3 DNA reads TGCGCCAGCAGCCTCGAAGGGCGGACTGAAGCTTTCTTT.

The J gene is TRBJ1-2, the V gene TRBV18; TRBD1 is a possible D gene (5 bases). This CDR3 region has 12 residues. Looked up from germline, CDR1 is KGHSH and CDR2 is LQKENI. Trimming pared 3 bases from V and 8 bases from J, leaving 10 bases between. The CDR3 region has the DNA TGTGCCAGCTCACCGGGGGACTCAGGCTACACCTTC. It specifies CASSPGDSGYTF.